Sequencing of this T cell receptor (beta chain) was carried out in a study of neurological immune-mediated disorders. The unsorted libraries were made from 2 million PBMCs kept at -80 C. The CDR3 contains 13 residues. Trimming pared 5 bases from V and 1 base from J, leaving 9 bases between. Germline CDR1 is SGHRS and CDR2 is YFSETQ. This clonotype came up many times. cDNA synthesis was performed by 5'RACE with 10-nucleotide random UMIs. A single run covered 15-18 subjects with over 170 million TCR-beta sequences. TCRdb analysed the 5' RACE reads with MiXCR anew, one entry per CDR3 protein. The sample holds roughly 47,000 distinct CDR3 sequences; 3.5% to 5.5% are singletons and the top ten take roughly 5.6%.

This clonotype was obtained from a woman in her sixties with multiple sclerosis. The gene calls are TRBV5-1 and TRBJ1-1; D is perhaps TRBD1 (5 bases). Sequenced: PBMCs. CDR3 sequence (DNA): TGCGCCAGCAGAACCGGGACGAACACTGAAGCTTTCTTT. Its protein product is CASRTGTNTEAFF.